This TCR beta chain emerged from a study of blood T cells in healthy people across ages (dated by TCRdb to the mid-2010s). Regarding the research as a whole: Template switching captured roughly one uniquely barcoded TCR beta cDNA molecule per two T cells in model experiments. The donors were split into four age groups: young (average about 15 years), middle-aged (roughly 42), aged (more than 60) and long-lived (more than 80). Using the same blood draw, the study looked at two additional independent replicas of 1 million unique cDNA reads for two donors, one aged 18 to 30 and the other aged 80 or older. To track age-related changes in TCR beta repertoire diversity, the study relied on deep sequencing normalized with unique cDNA molecular identifiers. Paper-wide results and their limitations: Bulk unsorted PBMC profiling prevented conclusive comparison of naive and antigen-experienced compartments. Estimates of total diversity based on one million sequenced T cells were considered lower bounds and underestimates. The CMV infection status of donors was not known, potentially confounding age-related changes in expanded clonotypes. As age increased, observed TCR beta diversity per million T cells dropped in a roughly linear way, and a significant reduction was already evident by age 40. Compared with the aged group, the long-lived group had more naive CD4+ T cells, fewer expanded clones and increased TCR diversity, a pattern suggesting age selection. Observed TCR beta diversity correlated strongly with the percentage of naive T cells measured by flow cytometry.

Systemically healthy Caucasian individuals from Russia, roughly 40 in total and aged about 6 to 100 years, were included as donors. Each donor gave ten milliliters of peripheral blood, collected into EDTA-treated Vacutainer tubes. Ficoll-Paque density-gradient centrifugation was used to isolate PBMCs, with at least 7 million obtained per sample. Trizol reagent was used to extract total RNA from the PBMCs, yielding at least 5.5 micrograms per sample. For every donor, an aliquot of PBMCs went through flow cytometry to measure the percentages of naive CD45RAhigh/CD27high T cells. The library was built by means of 5' RACE. The sequencer was an Illumina HiSeq 2500. A second PCR of roughly 7 to 12 cycles was performed with a sample-barcoded 5' primer and a J-beta primer mix. A unique molecular identifier was introduced onto each TCR beta cDNA molecule by a template-switch 5' adaptor carrying 12 random nucleotides. Each sample yielded at least 3 million CDR3-containing paired-end reads. All of the RNA was converted into first-strand cDNA using the Mint cDNA synthesis kit, with a TRBC-specific oligonucleotide serving as the primer. Following uracil-DNA glycosylase treatment, a first 18-cycle PCR with universal primers M1SS and BC2_uni_R was performed on all cDNA. In the source study's methods: Normalization of each sample was performed by random selection of 1 million high-quality reads, each carrying a distinct molecular identifier. Instead of being binned into consensus sequences, reads that shared molecular identifiers were thrown out. MiTCR, run with a Q25 quality threshold and the strictest error-elimination algorithm, handled CDR3 identification, clonotype clustering and error correction. Lower-bound total TCR beta diversity was estimated with a nonparametric unseen species model using Euler transformation. TCRdb reprocessing: public reads trimmed at Q25 with fastp, clones called with MiXCR, in-frame beta chains kept. Each CDR3 protein appears once, grouped with its most common genes and DNA. TCRdb's processing, not the authors' own work, is the source of the V and J calls. The sample has around 1,000,000 distinct CDR3 sequences on record, roughly a quarter of them singletons. In total, the top ten clones hold approximately 0.71% of the sample.

CDR1 MNHNY and CDR2 SVGAGI are derived from the germline V gene (reference sequence). Including cysteine and phenylalanine, the CDR3 has 16 amino acids. Only the CDR3 part of the read is kept: 48 bases, read in frame from the first base. Relative to germline, V is missing 8 bases and J is missing 4 bases, with 8 bases of the junction outside any gene match. This clonotype has a handful of counts. The antigen it binds to is not known. Base qualities are not recorded, but no much larger clone differs from it by a single base. These data were also filed under a second study, of T cells of mothers and their children. As that second paper reports: Nine systemically healthy Caucasian individuals served as donors, namely three mothers together with their six children. cDNA synthesis consumed the entire amount of extracted RNA, loaded at about 1.5 ug RNA in each 15 ul reaction. In the second PCR, the M1S primer introduced both the sample barcodes and 2-4 random nucleotides. More than 8.5 million TCR beta CDR3 reads were obtained from each mother, and some 3.3 million reads were obtained from each child. In both related and unrelated pairs, thymic selection shapes the output of TCR recombination in a similar way, with inherited differences having only a minor effect. Normalized repertoire overlap was always slightly but never significantly higher in related than unrelated mother-child pairs. Persistent microchimeric T cell clones were not detected, at a sensitivity of approximately 100 clones per million clonotypes. The study used deep NGS to compare TCR beta repertoires of mothers and children, seeking features distinguishing related mother-child pairs from unrelated individuals. On average, the children were about 12 +/- 4 years old, while the mothers were 40 +/- 4 years old. After adapters were ligated using NEBNext reagents, the libraries underwent 100+100 nt paired-end sequencing on an Illumina HiSeq 2000. To avoid cross-contamination, the mother libraries and the child libraries were prepared a month apart and sequenced in separate runs. Each donor had between roughly 450,000 and 2,300,000 distinct TCR beta clonotypes identified. Naive TCR beta clonotypes were estimated from low-frequency clonotypes matched to each donor's FACS-determined naive share, without sorting.

Rearrangement joined TRBV6-6 to TRBJ2-4; 13 nucleotides in the junction match TRBD2. The sample taken for sequencing was blood. This TCR derives from a girl aged 2 to 9 in good health. CDR3 loop: CASGYGTSGMKNIQYF. The DNA sequence is as follows: TGTGCCAGCGGGTATGGGACTAGCGGGATGAAAAACATTCAGTACTTC.